The next 29 T cell receptor beta chains were all read from a single sample in a study of cytomegalovirus exposure and HLA in healthy donors. PCR employed 60 Vbeta and 13 Jbeta primers. TCRdb keeps only in-frame clones here, not all; method: immunoSEQ multiplex PCR. The data hold approximately 170,000 clones, with approximately 80% observed a single time. Sequenced input: PBMCs. These receptors were collected from a male donor in good health and CMV-seronegative.

V is TRBV9 and J is TRBJ1-2, with 7 bases aligning to TRBD1. The CDR3 runs to 16 residues. Germline V gives CDR1 SGDLS, CDR2 YYNGEE. Trimming at V came to 5 bases and at J to 2 bases, leaving 12 bases not matched to a gene. DNA for the CDR3: TGTGCCAGCAGTAATAAGGGACAGAGCCTGAACTATGGCTACACCTTC. Its translation is CASSNKGQSLNYGYTF.

This clone showed up just once. V is TRBV7-8 and J is TRBJ1-4; D call uncertain. Germline lookup yields CDR1 SGHVS and CDR2 FQNEAQ. The CDR3 is 15 residues long. Trimming pared 1 base from V and 7 bases from J, leaving 13 bases between. The CDR3 region is CASSLEVGSAEKLFF. The CDR3 DNA sequence: TGTGCCAGCAGCTTAGAGGTGGGGAGTGCTGAAAAACTGTTTTTT.

The rearrangement links TRBV27 to TRBJ2-7, with TRBD2 identical over 10 bases. CDR1 is MNHEY, CDR2 SMNVEV, per germline (reference sequence). V was clipped by 6 bases and J by 3 bases; unmatched bases: 11. The CDR3 contains 16 residues. CDR3 bases: TGTGCCAGCAGATTCCTCGTAGCGGGAGGACTCTACGAGCAGTACTTC. Protein product: CASRFLVAGGLYEQYF.

The chain links TRBV6-1 to TRBJ1-1; the match to TRBD1 covers 8 bases. CDR1 is MNHNS, CDR2 SASEGT, per germline. This CDR3 comprises 13 residues. The J segment lost 11 bases and the V segment lost 1 base, leaving 6 bases of the junction unmatched. CDR3 DNA sequence: TGTGCCAGCAGTGAAGGACAGGGGAGAAGCGCTTTCTTT. Its translation: CASSEGQGRSAFF.

This clone was observed once. The J gene is TRBJ2-1, the V gene TRBV19; 8 positions match TRBD2. J lost 4 bases, V lost 0 bases, and 11 bases had no gene match. The germline CDR1 and CDR2 sequences are LNHDA and SQIVND (reference sequence). CDR3 length equals 18 residues. The CDR3 nucleotides read TGTGCCAGTAGTATAGAGGCGGAGCGGGGGTACCAGTACAATGAGCAGTTCTTC. Translation gives CASSIEAERGYQYNEQFF. Based on the CDR3 plus reference TRBV19 and TRBJ2-1, the full variable domain is DGGITQSPKYLFRKEGQNVTLSCEQNLNHDAMYWYRQDPGQGLRLIYYSQIVNDFQKGDIAEGYSVSREKKESFPLTVTSAQKNPTAFYLCASSIEAERGYQYNEQFFGPGTRLTVL.

A note on this clone: A junction boundary mismatches the germline segment, possibly from a read error. The chain uses TRBV7-9 and TRBJ1-2, with 10 bases identical to TRBD1. The CDR3 covers 16 residues. CDR1 is SEHNR, CDR2 FQNEAQ, per germline (reference sequence). Here the CDR3 reads CASSLVRDRGGEGYPF. CDR3 DNA sequence: TGTGCCAGCAGCTTGGTGAGGGACAGGGGAGGGGAAGGCTACCCCTTC.

J is TRBJ2-1 and V is TRBV5-4; D might be TRBD2 (5 bases). The CDR3 length is 14 residues. Per the germline V gene, CDR1 is SGHNT and CDR2 is YYREEE (reference sequence). V lost 4 bases, J lost 8 bases, and 16 bases lay in between. The DNA for the CDR3 is TGTGCCAGCAGCACCCCGGGAACCCCCCATGAGCAGTTCTTC. Encoded protein: CASSTPGTPHEQFF.

The chain has TRBV6-5 and TRBJ2-5; the D is unclear. This CDR3 is built from 14 residues. The V and J ends lost 4 bases and 2 bases respectively, with 11 bases between them. The V gene's germline CDR1 is MNHEY and CDR2 SVGAGI. The CDR3 DNA is TGTGCCAGCAGTTCCCCGCGCGAGCAAGAGACCCAGTACTTC. Translation gives CASSSPREQETQYF.

The genes are TRBV6-5 and TRBJ1-4; 9 nucleotides align to TRBD1. The germline gives CDR1 MNHEY, CDR2 SVGAGI. The V gene end was trimmed by 6 bases and the J gene end by 4 bases; junction bases not matched to a gene: 3. The length of the CDR3 is 14 residues. CDR3 bases: TGTGCCAGCAGCAGGACAGGGGATAATGAAAAACTGTTTTTT. This sequence encodes CASSRTGDNEKLFF.

The count of this clone is one. The chain links TRBV5-4 to TRBJ2-7; the D is unclear. The CDR3 length is 11 residues. V dropped 3 bases and J dropped 1 base, with 2 bases sitting between them. Germline V gene lookup returns CDR1 SGHNT and CDR2 YYREEE (reference sequence). CDR3 sequence (DNA): TGTGCCAGCAGCTCATCCTACGAGCAGTACTTC. This gives the protein CASSSSYEQYF.

J is TRBJ1-1 and V is TRBV6-1; 8 bases align to TRBD1. The germline V gene has CDR1 MNHNS and CDR2 SASEGT. J gave up 4 bases and V 4 bases, and 2 bases lay outside the gene matches. The CDR3 sequence is 13 residues long. CDR3 protein: CASSVQGATEAFF. CDR3 sequence (DNA): TGTGCCAGCAGTGTGCAGGGGGCCACTGAAGCTTTCTTT.

A few counts support this clone. The chain links TRBV7-6 to TRBJ1-1; D not resolved. V lost 5 bases, J lost 1 base, and 8 bases lay in between. The CDR3 length is 13 residues. Germline CDR1 SGHVS, CDR2 FNYEAQ. The CDR3 nucleotides read TGTGCCAGCAGCGCTGGAGGGAACACTGAAGCTTTCTTT. Translating it yields CASSAGGNTEAFF.

This rearrangement joins TRBV6-1 to TRBJ2-3, with 11 bases aligning to TRBD1. J was trimmed by 2 bases and V by 4 bases; bases with no gene match: 2. The CDR3 consists of 15 residues. Per germline, CDR1 MNHNS and CDR2 SASEGT. The CDR3 nucleotides read TGTGCCAGCAGTGGGACAGGGGGCCACACAGATACGCAGTATTTT. Protein sequence: CASSGTGGHTDTQYF.

This chain joins TRBV6-5 and TRBJ2-1; D is unresolved. Trimming stripped 6 bases from V and 4 bases from J, with 7 bases between. The length of the CDR3 is 12 residues. The germline gives CDR1 MNHEY, CDR2 SVGAGI. CDR3 sequence reads: CASSDQYNEQFF. The DNA for the CDR3 is TGTGCCAGCAGCGATCAGTACAATGAGCAGTTCTTC.

This rearrangement joins TRBV5-4 to TRBJ1-6; D is unclear. This CDR3 is built from 14 residues. Per the germline V gene, CDR1 is SGHNT and CDR2 is YYREEE (reference sequence). V gave up 1 base and J gave up 8 bases, with 10 bases separating them. The CDR3, as DNA: TGTGCCAGCAGCTTGCGGGGAATGGATTCACCCCTCCACTTT. Its translation: CASSLRGMDSPLHF.

The chain recombines TRBV6-1 with TRBJ2-2, with D unresolved. With 8 bases removed from V and 15 bases from J, the gap between germline ends came to 16 bases. The CDR3 totals 11 residues. CDR1 is MNHNS, CDR2 SASEGT, per germline. CDR3 sequence: CASAMSSAVFF. The DNA for the CDR3 is TGTGCCAGCGCAATGAGTTCTGCGGTGTTTTTT.

Here the CDR3 reads CASSLRTSGRDTQYF. CDR3 DNA sequence: TGTGCCAGCAGCCTCCGGACTAGCGGGAGGGATACGCAGTATTTT. V usage is TRBV5-4 and J usage is TRBJ2-3, with TRBD2 identical over 14 bases. Germline values: CDR1 SGHNT, CDR2 YYREEE (reference sequence). The length of the CDR3 is 15 residues. The junction had 4 bases not matched to a gene; V was cut back by 4 bases and J by 6 bases.

A remark on this clone: The conserved closing phenylalanine or tryptophan is absent in this CDR3, likely reflecting a read error. The chain joins TRBV4-1 to TRBJ2-7; possibly TRBD2 for D (5 bases). Deletions cut 2 bases from V and 0 bases from J, with 11 bases between. CDR1 and CDR2 from the germline V gene are MGHRA and YSYEKL. This CDR3 has 15 residues. This CDR3 reads CASSQLPGSSYEQYL. The CDR3 nucleotides are TGCGCCAGCAGCCAACTCCCGGGAAGCTCCTACGAGCAGTACCTC.

This chain connects TRBV4-2 to TRBJ2-3; 10 positions match TRBD2. V was pared by 2 bases and J by 0 bases, with 5 bases of the junction left unmatched. CDR1 LGHNA and CDR2 YNFKEQ come from the germline V gene. This CDR3 comprises 17 residues. The CDR3 DNA sequence: TGTGCCAGCAGCCAACGTCTAGCGGGGGCCAGCACAGATACGCAGTATTTT. Amino acids: CASSQRLAGASTDTQYF.

This chain links TRBV30 with TRBJ2-7, with 10 bases lining up with TRBD2. The CDR3 is 14 amino acids. Germline loops: CDR1 GTSNPN, CDR2 SVGIG (reference sequence). Unmatched junction bases numbered 5, after V lost 4 bases and J lost 2 bases. DNA of the CDR3: TGTGCCTGGACCCCGACTAGCGGGCCCTACGAGCAGTACTTC. Translating it yields CAWTPTSGPYEQYF. The whole variable domain, filled in from reference TRBV30 and TRBJ2-7, reads SQTIHQWPATLVQPVGSPLSLECTVEGTSNPNLYWYRQAAGRGLQLLFYSVGIGQISSEVPQNLSASRPQDRQFILSSKKLLLSDSGFYLCAWTPTSGPYEQYFGPGTRLTVT.

This chain links TRBV4-1 with TRBJ2-1; 10 bases fit TRBD2. V trimming: 0 bases; J trimming: 4 bases; junction bases outside the gene matches: 3. This CDR3 is 16 amino acids long. In germline, CDR1 is MGHRA, CDR2 YSYEKL. Here the CDR3 reads CASSQDRLAGYNEQFF. The CDR3 bases are TGCGCCAGCAGCCAAGACAGACTAGCGGGTTACAATGAGCAGTTCTTC.

The J gene is TRBJ2-5, the V gene TRBV25-1, with TRBD1 identical over 10 bases. The DNA end lines up better with TRBJ2-7; the J call may be wrong. The CDR3 runs to 15 residues. Germline V CDR1 and CDR2: MGHDK, SYGVNS. The DNA for the CDR3 is TGTGCCAGCAGTGAACCCGGGACAGGGGCCTACGAGCAGTACTTC. It translates to CASSEPGTGAYEQYF.

This clone appeared a single time. The V gene is TRBV5-4, the J gene TRBJ2-7, with TRBD2 matching 11 bases. The length of the CDR3 is 16 residues. V shed 4 bases and J 2 bases; nucleotides not matched to a gene: 8. Germline lookup yields CDR1 SGHNT and CDR2 YYREEE (reference sequence). The DNA for the CDR3 is TGTGCCAGCAGCCGATCCATAGCGGGAGGGCCCTACGAGCAGTACTTC. Its protein product is CASSRSIAGGPYEQYF. Full variable domain (rest looked up from reference TRBV5-4 and TRBJ2-7): ETGVTQSPTHLIKTRGQQVTLRCSSQSGHNTVSWYQQALGQGPQFIFQYYREEENGRGNFPPRFSGLQFPNYSSELNVNALELDDSALYLCASSRSIAGGPYEQYFGPGTRLTVT.

The chain links TRBV9 to TRBJ2-1, with 10 nucleotides matching TRBD2. The V gene end was trimmed by 4 bases and the J gene end by 7 bases; junction bases not matched to a gene: 8. The CDR3 runs 15 residues. Germline loops: CDR1 SGDLS, CDR2 YYNGEE. The DNA for the CDR3 is TGTGCCAGCAGCACCAGGACTAGCGGACGAAATGAGCAGTTCTTC. Residues: CASSTRTSGRNEQFF.

V and J are TRBV7-6 and TRBJ1-2, with 12 bases that match TRBD1. The CDR3 runs to 15 residues. Germline CDR1 reads SGHVS; CDR2 reads FNYEAQ. After removal of 4 bases from V and 5 bases from J, the junction contained 5 bases not matched to a gene. The CDR3 spells CASSSGTGGAYGYTF. The CDR3 DNA reads TGTGCCAGCAGCTCAGGGACAGGGGGCGCGTATGGCTACACCTTC.

The genes are TRBV14 and TRBJ2-7; D is possibly TRBD2 (5 bases). The CDR3 has 15 residues. Between the trimmed V and J ends, which lost 1 base and 6 bases, there was a span of 16 bases. Germline V gene sequence: CDR1 SGHDN, CDR2 FVKESK. In DNA form, the CDR3 reads TGTGCCAGCAGCCAAGTGCTCGGCCAAGGAGGCGAGCAGTACTTC. This codes for CASSQVLGQGGEQYF.

The V gene is TRBV9, the J gene TRBJ1-6; unclear D gene. CDR3 length: 15 amino acids. Trimming removed 0 bases from V and 6 bases from J, with 10 bases in between. CDR1 and CDR2 from the germline V gene are SGDLS and YYNGEE. The CDR3, as DNA: TGTGCCAGCAGCGTAGGGCAGGAAGTTAATTCACCCCTCCACTTT. Amino acids: CASSVGQEVNSPLHF.

CDR3 in amino acids: CASNTDGVYGYTF. The DNA for the CDR3 is TGTGCCAGTAACACCGACGGAGTCTATGGCTACACCTTC. V usage is TRBV19 and J usage is TRBJ1-2, with D uncertain. The CDR3 spans 13 residues. Trimming pared 7 bases from V and 4 bases from J, leaving 13 bases between. From germline, CDR1 is LNHDA and CDR2 SQIVND (reference sequence). Filled out from reference TRBV19 and TRBJ1-2, the complete variable domain reads DGGITQSPKYLFRKEGQNVTLSCEQNLNHDAMYWYRQDPGQGLRLIYYSQIVNDFQKGDIAEGYSVSREKKESFPLTVTSAQKNPTAFYLCASNTDGVYGYTFGSGTRLTVV.

The rearrangement joins TRBV19 to TRBJ2-7; D not certain. V lost 0 bases and J 6 bases, leaving 18 bases between the germline ends. This CDR3 spans 16 amino acids. The germline gives CDR1 LNHDA, CDR2 SQIVND (reference sequence). DNA of the CDR3: TGTGCCAGTAGTATAGATCCCGTCAGGTACCCCGCCGAGCAGTACTTC. Translating gives CASSIDPVRYPAEQYF.